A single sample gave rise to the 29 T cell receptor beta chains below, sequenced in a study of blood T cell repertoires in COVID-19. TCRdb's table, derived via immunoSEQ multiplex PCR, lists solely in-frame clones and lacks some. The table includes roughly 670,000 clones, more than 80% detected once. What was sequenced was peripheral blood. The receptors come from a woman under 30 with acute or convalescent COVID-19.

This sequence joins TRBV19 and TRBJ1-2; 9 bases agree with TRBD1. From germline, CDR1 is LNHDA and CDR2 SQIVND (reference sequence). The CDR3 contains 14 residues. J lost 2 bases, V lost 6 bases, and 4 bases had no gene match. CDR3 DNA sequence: TGTGCCAGTAGGCCCGACAGGGGGAACTATGGCTACACCTTC. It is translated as CASRPDRGNYGYTF.

CDR3 sequence (DNA): TGCGCCAGCAGCTTGTCTACAGCCAACCCAGCTAACTATGGCTACACCTTC. Translating it yields CASSLSTANPANYGYTF. V is TRBV5-1 and J is TRBJ1-2; D remains ambiguous. CDR1 and CDR2 (germline): SGHRS, YFSETQ. Trimming cost V 1 base and J 0 bases, with 16 bases left between them. This CDR3 spans 17 amino acids.

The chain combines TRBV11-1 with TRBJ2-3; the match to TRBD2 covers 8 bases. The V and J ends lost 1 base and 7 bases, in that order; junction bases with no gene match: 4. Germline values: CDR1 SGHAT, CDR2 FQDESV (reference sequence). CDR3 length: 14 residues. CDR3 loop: CASSLEGLANTQYF. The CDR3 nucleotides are TGTGCCAGCAGCTTAGAAGGACTAGCAAATACGCAGTATTTT.

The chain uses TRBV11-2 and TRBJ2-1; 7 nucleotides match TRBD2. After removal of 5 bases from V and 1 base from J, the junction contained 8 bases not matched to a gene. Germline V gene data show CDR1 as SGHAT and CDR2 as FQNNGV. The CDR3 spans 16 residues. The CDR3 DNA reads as TGTGCCAGCAGCCCCCGCCGGGACTATTCCTACAATGAGCAGTTCTTC. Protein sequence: CASSPRRDYSYNEQFF.

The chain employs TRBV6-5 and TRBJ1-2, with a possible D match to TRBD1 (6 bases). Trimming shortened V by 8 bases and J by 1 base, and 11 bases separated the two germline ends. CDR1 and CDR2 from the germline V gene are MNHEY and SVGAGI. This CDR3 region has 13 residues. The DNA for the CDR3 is TGTGCCAGCCGGACAGAATTTAACTATGGCTACACCTTC. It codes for CASRTEFNYGYTF.

CDR3 region: CASSQDPAGWDQPQHF. In DNA form, the CDR3 reads TGCGCCAGCAGCCAAGATCCGGCAGGTTGGGATCAGCCCCAGCATTTT. J is TRBJ1-5 and V is TRBV4-1; D remains unclear. Germline CDR1 MGHRA, CDR2 YSYEKL. Trimming took off 0 bases at V and 5 bases at J, with 14 bases between the two ends. The CDR3 consists of 16 residues.

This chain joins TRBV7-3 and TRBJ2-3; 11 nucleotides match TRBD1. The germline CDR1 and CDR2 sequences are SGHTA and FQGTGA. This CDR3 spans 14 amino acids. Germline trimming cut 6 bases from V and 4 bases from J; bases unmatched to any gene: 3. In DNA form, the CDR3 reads TGTGCCAGCAGAGGACAGGGGGCGGCAGATACGCAGTATTTT. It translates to CASRGQGAADTQYF. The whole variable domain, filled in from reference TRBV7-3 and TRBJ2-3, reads GAGVSQTPSNKVTEKGKYVELRCDPISGHTALYWYRQSLGQGPEFLIYFQGTGAADDSGLPNDRFFAVRPEGSVSTLKIQRTERGDSAVYLCASRGQGAADTQYFGPGTRLTVL.

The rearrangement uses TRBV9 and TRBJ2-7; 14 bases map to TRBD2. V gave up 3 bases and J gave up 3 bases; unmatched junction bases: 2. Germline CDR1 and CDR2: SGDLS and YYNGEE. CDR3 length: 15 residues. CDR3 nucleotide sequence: TGTGCCAGCAGCGAGGGGACTAGCGGGGGCTACGAGCAGTACTTC. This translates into CASSEGTSGGYEQYF.

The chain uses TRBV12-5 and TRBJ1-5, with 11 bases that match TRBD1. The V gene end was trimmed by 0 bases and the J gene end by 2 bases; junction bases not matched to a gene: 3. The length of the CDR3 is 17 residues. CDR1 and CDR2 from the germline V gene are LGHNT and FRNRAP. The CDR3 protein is CASGLVGTGGGNQPQHF. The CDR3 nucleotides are TGTGCTAGTGGTTTGGTAGGGACAGGGGGTGGCAATCAGCCCCAGCATTTT.

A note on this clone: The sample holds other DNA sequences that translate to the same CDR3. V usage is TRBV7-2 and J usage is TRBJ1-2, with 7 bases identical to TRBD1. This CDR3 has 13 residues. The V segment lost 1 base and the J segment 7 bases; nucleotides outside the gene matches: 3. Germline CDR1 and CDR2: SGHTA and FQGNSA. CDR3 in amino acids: CASSLEAGGGYTF. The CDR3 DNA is TGTGCCAGCAGCTTAGAGGCAGGGGGTGGCTACACCTTC. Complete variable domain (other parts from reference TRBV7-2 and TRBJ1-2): GAGVSQSPSNKVTEKGKDVELRCDPISGHTALYWYRQSLGQGLEFLIYFQGNSAPDKSGLPSDRFSAERTGGSVSTLTIQRTQQEDSAVYLCASSLEAGGGYTFGSGTRLTVV.

CDR3 sequence (DNA): TGTGCCAGTAGTACTGGGACAGGGTGGGCCTATGGCTACACCTTC. Translated: CASSTGTGWAYGYTF. This chain connects TRBV19 to TRBJ1-2, with TRBD1 identical over 9 bases. Germline V gene sequence: CDR1 LNHDA, CDR2 SQIVND (reference sequence). The CDR3 is 15 amino acids. The trim removed 4 bases at V and 4 bases at J, leaving 7 bases unmatched.

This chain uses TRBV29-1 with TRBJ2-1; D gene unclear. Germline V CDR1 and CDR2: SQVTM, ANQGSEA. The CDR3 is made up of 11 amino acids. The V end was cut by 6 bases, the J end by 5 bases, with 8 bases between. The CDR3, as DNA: TGCAGCGTGGGCATCAACAATGAGCAGTTCTTC. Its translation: CSVGINNEQFF.

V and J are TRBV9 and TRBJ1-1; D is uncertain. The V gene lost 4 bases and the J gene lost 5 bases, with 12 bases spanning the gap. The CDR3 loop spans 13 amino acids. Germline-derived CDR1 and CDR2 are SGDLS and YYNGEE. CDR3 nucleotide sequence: TGTGCCAGCAGCAAGACCCCGGGGACTGAAGCTTTCTTT. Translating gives CASSKTPGTEAFF.

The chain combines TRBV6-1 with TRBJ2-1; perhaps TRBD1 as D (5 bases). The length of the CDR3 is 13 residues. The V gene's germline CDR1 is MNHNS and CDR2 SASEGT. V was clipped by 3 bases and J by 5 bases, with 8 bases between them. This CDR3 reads CASSDGAHNEQFF. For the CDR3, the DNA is TGTGCCAGCAGTGATGGGGCCCACAATGAGCAGTTCTTC.

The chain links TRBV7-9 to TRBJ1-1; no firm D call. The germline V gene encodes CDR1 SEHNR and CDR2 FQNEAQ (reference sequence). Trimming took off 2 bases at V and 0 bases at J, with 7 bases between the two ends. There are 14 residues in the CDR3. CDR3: CASSLIGVNTEAFF. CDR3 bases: TGTGCCAGCAGCTTAATCGGGGTGAACACTGAAGCTTTCTTT.

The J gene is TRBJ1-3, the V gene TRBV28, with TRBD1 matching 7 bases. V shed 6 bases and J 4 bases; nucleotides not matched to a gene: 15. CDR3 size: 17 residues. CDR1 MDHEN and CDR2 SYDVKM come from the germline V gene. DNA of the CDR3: TGTGCCAGCAGCTACGTCCCCCGGACAGGCCACGGAAACACCATATATTTT. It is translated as CASSYVPRTGHGNTIYF.

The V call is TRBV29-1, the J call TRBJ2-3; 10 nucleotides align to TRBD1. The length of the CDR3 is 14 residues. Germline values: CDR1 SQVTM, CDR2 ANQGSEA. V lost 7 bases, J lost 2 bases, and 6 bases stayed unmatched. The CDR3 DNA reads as TGCAGCGCCCCGGGGACAGGGGACACAGATACGCAGTATTTT. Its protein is CSAPGTGDTDTQYF.

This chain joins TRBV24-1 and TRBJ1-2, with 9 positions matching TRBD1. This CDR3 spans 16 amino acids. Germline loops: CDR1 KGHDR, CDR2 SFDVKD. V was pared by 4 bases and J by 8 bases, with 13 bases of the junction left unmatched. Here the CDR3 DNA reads TGTGCCACCAGTGACCCAGGACAGGGGCCCACTGGAGGCTACACCTTC. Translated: CATSDPGQGPTGGYTF.

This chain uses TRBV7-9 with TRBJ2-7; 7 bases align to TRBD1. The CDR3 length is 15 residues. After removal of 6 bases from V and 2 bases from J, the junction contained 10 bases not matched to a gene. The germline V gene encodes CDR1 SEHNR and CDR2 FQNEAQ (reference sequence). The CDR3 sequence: CASRPDRVGPYEQYF. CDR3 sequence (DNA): TGTGCCAGCAGACCTGACAGGGTGGGCCCCTACGAGCAGTACTTC. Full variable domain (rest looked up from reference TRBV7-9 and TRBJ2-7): DTGVSQNPRHKITKRGQNVTFRCDPISEHNRLYWYRQTLGQGPEFLTYFQNEAQLEKSRLLSDRFSAERPKGSFSTLEIQRTEQGDSAMYLCASRPDRVGPYEQYFGPGTRLTVT.

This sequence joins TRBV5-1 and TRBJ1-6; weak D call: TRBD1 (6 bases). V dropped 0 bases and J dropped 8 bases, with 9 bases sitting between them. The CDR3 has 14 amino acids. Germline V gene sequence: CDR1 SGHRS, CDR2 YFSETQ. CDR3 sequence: CASSLDRVYSPLHF. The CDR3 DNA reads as TGCGCCAGCAGCTTGGACAGGGTGTATTCACCCCTCCACTTT. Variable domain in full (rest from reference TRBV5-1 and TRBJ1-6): KAGVTQTPRYLIKTRGQQVTLSCSPISGHRSVSWYQQTPGQGLQFLFEYFSETQRNKGNFPGRFSGRQFSNSRSEMNVSTLELGDSALYLCASSLDRVYSPLHFGNGTRLTVT.

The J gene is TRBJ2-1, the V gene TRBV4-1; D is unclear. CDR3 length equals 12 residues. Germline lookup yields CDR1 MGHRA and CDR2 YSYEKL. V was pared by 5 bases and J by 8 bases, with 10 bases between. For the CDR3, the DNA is TGCGCCAGCAGCGCGCTGTCGGATGAGCAGTTCTTC. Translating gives CASSALSDEQFF.

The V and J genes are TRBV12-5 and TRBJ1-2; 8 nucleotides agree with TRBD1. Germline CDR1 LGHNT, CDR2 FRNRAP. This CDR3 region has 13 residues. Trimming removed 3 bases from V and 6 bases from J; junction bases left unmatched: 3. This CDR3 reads CASGFGQGDGYTF. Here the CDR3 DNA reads TGTGCTAGTGGTTTCGGACAGGGAGATGGCTACACCTTC.

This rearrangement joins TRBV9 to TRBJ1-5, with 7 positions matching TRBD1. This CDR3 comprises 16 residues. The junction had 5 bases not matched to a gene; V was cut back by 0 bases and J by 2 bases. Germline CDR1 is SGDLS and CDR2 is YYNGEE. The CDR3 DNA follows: TGTGCCAGCAGCGTAGTGGGCAGGGGGGGCAATCAGCCCCAGCATTTT. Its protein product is CASSVVGRGGNQPQHF.

This CDR3 is CASSLLANTEAFF. The CDR3 nucleotides are TGTGCCAGCAGTTTATTGGCGAACACTGAAGCTTTCTTT. The gene calls are TRBV12-3 or TRBV12-4 and TRBJ1-1; D ambiguous. V was trimmed by 2 bases and J by 1 base, leaving 5 bases between them. There are 13 residues in the CDR3.

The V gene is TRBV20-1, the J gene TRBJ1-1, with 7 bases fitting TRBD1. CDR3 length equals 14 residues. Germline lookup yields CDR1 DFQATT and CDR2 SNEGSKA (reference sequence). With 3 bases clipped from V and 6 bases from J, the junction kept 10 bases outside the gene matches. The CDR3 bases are TGCAGTGCTAGTGCCGACAGGGTGGTACCTGAAGCTTTCTTT. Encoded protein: CSASADRVVPEAFF.

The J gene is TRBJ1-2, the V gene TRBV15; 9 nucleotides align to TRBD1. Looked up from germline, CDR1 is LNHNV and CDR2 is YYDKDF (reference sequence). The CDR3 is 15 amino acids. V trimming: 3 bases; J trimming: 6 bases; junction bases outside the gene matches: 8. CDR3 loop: CATSSGDRESNGYTF. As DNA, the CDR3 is TGTGCCACCAGCAGTGGGGACAGGGAATCAAATGGCTACACCTTC.

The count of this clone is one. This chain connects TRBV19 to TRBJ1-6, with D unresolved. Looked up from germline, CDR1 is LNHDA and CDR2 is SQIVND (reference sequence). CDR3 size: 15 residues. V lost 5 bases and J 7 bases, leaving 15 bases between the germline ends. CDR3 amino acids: CASSLRGIWNSPLHF. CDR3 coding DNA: TGTGCCAGTAGTCTCCGGGGAATATGGAATTCACCCCTCCACTTT.

The CDR3 coding sequence is TGCGCCAGCAGCTTGGCCCCTGACAGGGGAGATACGCAGTATTTT. Translation gives CASSLAPDRGDTQYF. This sequence joins TRBV5-1 and TRBJ2-3; 8 bases are shared with TRBD1. The CDR3 length is 15 residues. With 0 bases clipped from V and 5 bases from J, the junction kept 5 bases outside the gene matches. Germline V gives CDR1 SGHRS, CDR2 YFSETQ.

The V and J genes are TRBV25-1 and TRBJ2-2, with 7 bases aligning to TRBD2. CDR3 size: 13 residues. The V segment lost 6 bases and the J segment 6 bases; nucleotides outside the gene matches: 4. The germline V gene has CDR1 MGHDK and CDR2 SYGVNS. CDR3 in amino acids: CASRDGRAGELFF. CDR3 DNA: TGTGCCAGCAGGGATGGGAGGGCCGGGGAGCTGTTTTTT.